These 5 T cell receptor beta chains were all obtained from the same sample, sequenced in a study of breast tumors, draining lymph nodes, adjacent tissues. TCRdb reprocessed the multiplex PCR reads with MiXCR, giving one entry per CDR3 protein. The table lists under 250,000 distinct CDR3 sequences, 32% of them singletons. Samples came from axillary lymph nodes draining the breast cancer. The specimen sequenced was axillary lymph node tissue. All receptors come from a female donor with breast cancer. Some clones in this sample may be carry-over from other donors' samples.

At least ten counts were recorded for this clonotype. The rearrangement joins TRBV19 to TRBJ2-1, with 9 bases that match TRBD2. The CDR3 length is 17 residues. The V gene end was trimmed by 6 bases and the J gene end by 1 base; junction bases not matched to a gene: 10. Per germline, CDR1 LNHDA and CDR2 SQIVND (reference sequence). The CDR3 loop is CASRTIAGVESYNEQFF. Here the CDR3 DNA reads TGTGCCAGTAGGACCATAGCGGGAGTAGAGTCCTACAATGAGCAGTTCTTC.

About this clonotype: This may be a read error: a much more frequent sequence differs by one nucleotide. The V and J genes are TRBV6-5 and TRBJ2-7, with D unclear. The CDR3 runs 12 residues. CDR1 and CDR2 from the germline V gene are MNHEY and SVGAGI. The CDR3 sequence: CANSEPSYEQYF. DNA of the CDR3: TGTGCCAACAGTGAACCCTCCTACGAGCAGTACTTC.

Comment on this clonotype: A much larger clonotype is one base distant, so this may be a read error. The rearrangement joins TRBV20-1 to TRBJ2-7; 9 bases fit TRBD1. CDR1 is DFQATT, CDR2 SNEGSKA, per germline (reference sequence). Trimming took 3 bases from V and 2 from J; bases not matched to a gene: 8. The CDR3 has 15 residues. The DNA of the CDR3 is TGCAGTGCTAGCTCCCGGGACAGGGCCACCTACGAGCAGTACTTC. Its protein is CSASSRDRATYEQYF.

The V and J genes are TRBV7-9 and TRBJ1-4; no firm D call. The CDR3 has 13 amino acids. Trimming took 4 bases from V and 7 from J, leaving 10 bases between them. CDR1 and CDR2 (germline): SEHNR, FQNEAQ (reference sequence). CDR3 in amino acids: CASSSLGTEKLFF. CDR3 nucleotide sequence: TGTGCCAGCAGCTCACTGGGAACTGAAAAACTGTTTTTT.

This clonotype was seen ten or more times. The chain links TRBV5-1 to TRBJ2-5; D might be TRBD2 (6 bases). Germline V CDR1 and CDR2: SGHRS, YFSETQ. The ends were cut back, 3 bases at V and 5 bases at J, with 14 bases in the middle. CDR3 length: 14 amino acids. CDR3 loop: CASSWGLSGETQYF. The CDR3 DNA reads TGCGCCAGCAGCTGGGGACTCTCCGGGGAGACCCAGTACTTC.